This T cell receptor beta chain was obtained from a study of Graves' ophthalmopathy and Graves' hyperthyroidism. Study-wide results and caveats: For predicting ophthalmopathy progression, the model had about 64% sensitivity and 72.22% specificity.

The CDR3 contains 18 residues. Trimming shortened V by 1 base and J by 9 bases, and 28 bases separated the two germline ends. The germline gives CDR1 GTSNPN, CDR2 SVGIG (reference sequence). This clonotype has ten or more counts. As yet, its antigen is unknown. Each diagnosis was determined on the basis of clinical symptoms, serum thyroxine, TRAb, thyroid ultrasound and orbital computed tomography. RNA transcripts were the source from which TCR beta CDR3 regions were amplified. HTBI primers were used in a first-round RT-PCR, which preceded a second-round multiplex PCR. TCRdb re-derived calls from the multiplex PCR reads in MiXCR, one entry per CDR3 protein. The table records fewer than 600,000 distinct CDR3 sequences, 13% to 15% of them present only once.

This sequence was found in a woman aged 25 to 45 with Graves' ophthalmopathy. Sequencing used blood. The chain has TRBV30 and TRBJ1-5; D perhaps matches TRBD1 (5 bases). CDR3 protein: CAWSELTLSEGIPMPQHF. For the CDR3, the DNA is TGTGCCTGGAGTGAATTGACCCTAAGCGAGGGGATTCCGATGCCCCAGCATTTT.